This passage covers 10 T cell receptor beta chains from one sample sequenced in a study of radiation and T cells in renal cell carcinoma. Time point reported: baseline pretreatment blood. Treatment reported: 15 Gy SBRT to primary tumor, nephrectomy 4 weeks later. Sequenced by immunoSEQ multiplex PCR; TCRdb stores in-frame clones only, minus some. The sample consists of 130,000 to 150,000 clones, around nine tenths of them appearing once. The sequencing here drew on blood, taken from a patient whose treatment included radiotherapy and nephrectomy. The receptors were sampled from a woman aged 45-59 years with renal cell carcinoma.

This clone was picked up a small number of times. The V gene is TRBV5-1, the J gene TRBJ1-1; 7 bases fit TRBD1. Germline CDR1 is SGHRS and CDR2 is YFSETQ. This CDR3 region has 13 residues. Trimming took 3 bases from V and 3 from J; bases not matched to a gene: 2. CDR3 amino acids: CASSSGTDTEAFF. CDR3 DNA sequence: TGCGCCAGCAGCTCCGGGACAGACACTGAAGCTTTCTTT.

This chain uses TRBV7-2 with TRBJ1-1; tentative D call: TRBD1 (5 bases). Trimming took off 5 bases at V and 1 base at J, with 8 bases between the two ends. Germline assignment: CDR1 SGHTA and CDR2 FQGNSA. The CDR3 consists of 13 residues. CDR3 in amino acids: CASSMTENTEAFF. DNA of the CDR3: TGTGCCAGCAGCATGACAGAGAACACTGAAGCTTTCTTT.

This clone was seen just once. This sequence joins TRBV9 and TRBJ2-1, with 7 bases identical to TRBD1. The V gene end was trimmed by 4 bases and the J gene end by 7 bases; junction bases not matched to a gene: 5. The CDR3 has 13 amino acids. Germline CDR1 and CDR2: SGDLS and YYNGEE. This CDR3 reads CASSIDRANEQFF. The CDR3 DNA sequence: TGTGCCAGCAGCATTGACAGGGCTAATGAGCAGTTCTTC.

Written as DNA, the CDR3 is TGCGCCAGCAGCCAAGTGGTGGGGGCGAACTCCTACGAGCAGTACTTC. It yields the protein CASSQVVGANSYEQYF. The gene calls are TRBV4-1 and TRBJ2-7; tentatively, D is TRBD1 (6 bases). The CDR3 totals 16 residues. The V end was cut by 1 base, the J end by 0 bases, with 13 bases between. The V gene's germline CDR1 is MGHRA and CDR2 YSYEKL.

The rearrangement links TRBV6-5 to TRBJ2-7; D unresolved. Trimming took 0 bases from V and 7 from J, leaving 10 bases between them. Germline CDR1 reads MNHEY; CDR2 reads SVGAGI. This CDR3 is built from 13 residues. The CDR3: CASSYSSLHEQYF. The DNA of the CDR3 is TGTGCCAGCAGTTACTCCTCCCTACATGAGCAGTACTTC.

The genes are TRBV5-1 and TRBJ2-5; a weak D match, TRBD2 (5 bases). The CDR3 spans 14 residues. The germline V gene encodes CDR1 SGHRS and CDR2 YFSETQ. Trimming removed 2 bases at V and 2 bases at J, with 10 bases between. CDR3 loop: CASSLVSGQETQYF. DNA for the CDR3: TGCGCCAGCAGCTTAGTCTCGGGACAAGAGACCCAGTACTTC.

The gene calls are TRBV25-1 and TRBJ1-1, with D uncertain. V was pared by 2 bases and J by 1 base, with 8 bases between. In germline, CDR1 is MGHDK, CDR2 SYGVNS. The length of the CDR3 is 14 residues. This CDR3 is CASSEGGSNTEAFF. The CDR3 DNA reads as TGTGCCAGCAGTGAAGGTGGGTCGAACACTGAAGCTTTCTTT.

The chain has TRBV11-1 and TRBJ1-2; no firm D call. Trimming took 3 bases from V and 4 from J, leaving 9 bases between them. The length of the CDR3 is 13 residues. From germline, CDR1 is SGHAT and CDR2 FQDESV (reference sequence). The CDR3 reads CASSFQRAYGYTF. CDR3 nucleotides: TGTGCCAGCAGCTTTCAAAGGGCCTATGGCTACACCTTC.

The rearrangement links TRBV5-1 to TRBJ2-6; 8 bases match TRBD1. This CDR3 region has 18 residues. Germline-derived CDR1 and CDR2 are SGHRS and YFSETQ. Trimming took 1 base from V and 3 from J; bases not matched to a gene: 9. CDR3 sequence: CASSLRQGAGGGANVLTF. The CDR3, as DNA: TGCGCCAGCAGCTTGAGGCAGGGGGCAGGTGGTGGGGCCAACGTCCTGACTTTC.

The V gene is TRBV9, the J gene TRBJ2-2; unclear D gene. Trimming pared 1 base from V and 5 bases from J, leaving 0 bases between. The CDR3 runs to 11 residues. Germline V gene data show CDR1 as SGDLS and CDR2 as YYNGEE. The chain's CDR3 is CASSVTGELFF. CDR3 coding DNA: TGTGCCAGCAGCGTAACCGGGGAGCTGTTTTTT.